This T cell receptor beta chain is drawn from a study of CD8+CD57+ T cells in acquired aplastic anemia. Across the study: Isolated CD4+ and CD8+ cells, once sorted, yielded DNA averaging about 3 ug.

Study results and caveats: The study identified more than 25 CD8+ CDR3 sequences shared by patients and controls.

Genomic DNA served as template for TCR beta VDJ and CDR3 profiling. TCRdb called the reads again in MiXCR, with one record for every CDR3 protein. The table has hundreds of thousands of distinct CDR3 sequences, around 82% seen once. CDR3 length equals 16 residues. CDR1 and CDR2 from the germline V gene are SGHNT and YENEEA. V was pared by 1 base and J by 2 bases, with 12 bases between. In patients chosen for sequencing, flow cytometry had shown CD8+CD57+ cell expansion. Worth noting for this clonotype: The antigen is not known.

The sequencing sample was made of sorted CD4+, CD8+, or CD8+CD57+ T cells (not recorded which) from PBMCs. This sequence originates from a human donor with aplastic anemia. This rearrangement joins TRBV11-3 to TRBJ2-1; TRBD1 or TRBD2 may be the D gene (5 bases each). The CDR3 region is CASSLGRGHAYNEQFF. In DNA form, the CDR3 reads TGTGCCAGCAGCTTAGGCCGGGGCCACGCCTACAATGAGCAGTTCTTC.